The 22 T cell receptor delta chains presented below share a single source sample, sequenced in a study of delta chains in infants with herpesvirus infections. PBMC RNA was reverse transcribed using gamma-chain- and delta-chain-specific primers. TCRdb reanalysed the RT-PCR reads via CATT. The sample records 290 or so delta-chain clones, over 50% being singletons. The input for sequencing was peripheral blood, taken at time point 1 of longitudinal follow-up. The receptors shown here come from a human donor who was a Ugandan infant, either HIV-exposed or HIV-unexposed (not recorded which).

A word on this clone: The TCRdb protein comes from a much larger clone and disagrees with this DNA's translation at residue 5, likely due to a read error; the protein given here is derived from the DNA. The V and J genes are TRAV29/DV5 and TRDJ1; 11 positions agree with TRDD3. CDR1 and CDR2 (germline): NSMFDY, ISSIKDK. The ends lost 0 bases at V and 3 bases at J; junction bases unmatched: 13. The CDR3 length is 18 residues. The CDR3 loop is CAASGRATGGYSADKLIF. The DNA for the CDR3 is TGTGCAGCAAGCGGTAGGGCTACTGGGGGATATTCGGCCGATAAACTCATCTTT.

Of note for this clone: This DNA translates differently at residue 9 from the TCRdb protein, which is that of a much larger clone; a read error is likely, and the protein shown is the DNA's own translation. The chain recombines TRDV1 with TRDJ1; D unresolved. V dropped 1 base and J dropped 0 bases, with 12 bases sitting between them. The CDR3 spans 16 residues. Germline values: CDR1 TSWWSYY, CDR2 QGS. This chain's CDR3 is CALGEQYYQDTDKLIF. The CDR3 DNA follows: TGTGCTCTTGGGGAACAGTATTACCAGGACACCGATAAACTCATCTTT.

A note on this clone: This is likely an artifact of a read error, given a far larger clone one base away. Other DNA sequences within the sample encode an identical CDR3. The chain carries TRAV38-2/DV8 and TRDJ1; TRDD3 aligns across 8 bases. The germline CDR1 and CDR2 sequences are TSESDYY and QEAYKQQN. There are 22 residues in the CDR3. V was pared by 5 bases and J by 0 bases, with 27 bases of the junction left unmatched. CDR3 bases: TGTGCTTATAGAAGGCGTCCTAAGGTTTTATCGTACTGGGGGGTCAACACCGATAAACTCATCTTT. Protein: CAYRRRPKVLSYWGVNTDKLIF.

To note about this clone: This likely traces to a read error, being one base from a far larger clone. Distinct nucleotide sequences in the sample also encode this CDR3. CDR3 amino acids: CALGEQYYRDTDKLIF. DNA of the CDR3: TGTGCTCTTGGGGAGCAGTATTACCGGGACACCGATAAACTCATCTTT. The chain uses TRDV1 and TRDJ1; D is uncertain. The CDR3 consists of 16 residues. Germline values: CDR1 TSWWSYY, CDR2 QGS. V lost 3 bases and J 0 bases, leaving 14 bases between the germline ends.

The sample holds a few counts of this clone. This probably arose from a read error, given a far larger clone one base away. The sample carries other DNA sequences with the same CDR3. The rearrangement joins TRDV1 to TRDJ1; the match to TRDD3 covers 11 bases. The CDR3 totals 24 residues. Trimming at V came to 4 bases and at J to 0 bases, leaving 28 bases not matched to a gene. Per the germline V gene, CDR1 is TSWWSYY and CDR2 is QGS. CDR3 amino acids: CALGGCRTYGPLWGIRWDTDKLIF. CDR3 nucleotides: TGTGCTCTTGGGGGCTGTAGAACCTACGGTCCACTTTGGGGGATACGCTGGGACACCGATAAACTCATCTTT.

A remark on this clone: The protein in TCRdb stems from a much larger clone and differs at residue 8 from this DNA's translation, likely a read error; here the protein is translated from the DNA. Here the CDR3 DNA reads TGTGCTCTTGGGGAACGGGTAAGCTGGCGTGGGCCTACCTCTTTCTGGGGGATACGGAAGTACACCGATAAACTCATCTTT. Residues: CALGERVSWRGPTSFWGIRKYTDKLIF. This rearrangement joins TRDV1 to TRDJ1; the match to TRDD3 covers 12 bases. This CDR3 is 27 amino acids long. With 1 base clipped from V and 0 bases from J, the junction kept 33 bases outside the gene matches. The germline V gene has CDR1 TSWWSYY and CDR2 QGS.

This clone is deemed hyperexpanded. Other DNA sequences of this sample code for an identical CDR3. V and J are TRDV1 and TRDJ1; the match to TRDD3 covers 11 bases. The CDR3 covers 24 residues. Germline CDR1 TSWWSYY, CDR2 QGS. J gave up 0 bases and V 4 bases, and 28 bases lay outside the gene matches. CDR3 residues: CALGGCRTYGPLWGIRWDTDKLIF. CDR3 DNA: TGTGCTCTTGGGGGCTGTAGAACCTACGGTCCCCTTTGGGGGATACGCTGGGACACCGATAAACTCATCTTT.

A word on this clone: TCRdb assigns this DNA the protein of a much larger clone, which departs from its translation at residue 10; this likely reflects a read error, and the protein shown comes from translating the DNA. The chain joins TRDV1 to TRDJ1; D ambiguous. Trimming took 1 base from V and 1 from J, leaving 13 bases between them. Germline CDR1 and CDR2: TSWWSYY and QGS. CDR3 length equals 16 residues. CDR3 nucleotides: TGTGCTCTTGGGGAACAGTATTACCGGGTCACCGATAAACTCATCTTT. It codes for CALGEQYYRVTDKLIF.

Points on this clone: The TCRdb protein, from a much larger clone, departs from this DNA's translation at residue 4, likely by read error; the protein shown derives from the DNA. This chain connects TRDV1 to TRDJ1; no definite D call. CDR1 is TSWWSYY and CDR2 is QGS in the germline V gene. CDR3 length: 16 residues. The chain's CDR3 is CALEEQYYRDTDKLIF. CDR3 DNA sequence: TGTGCTCTTGAGGAACAGTATTACCGGGACACCGATAAACTCATCTTT.

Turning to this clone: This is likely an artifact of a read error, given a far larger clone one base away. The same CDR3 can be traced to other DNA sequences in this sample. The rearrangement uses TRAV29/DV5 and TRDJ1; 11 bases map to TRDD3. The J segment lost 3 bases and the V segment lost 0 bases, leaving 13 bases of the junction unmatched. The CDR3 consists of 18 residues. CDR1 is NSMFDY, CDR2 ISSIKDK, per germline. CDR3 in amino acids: CAASARATGGYSADKLIF. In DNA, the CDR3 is TGTGCAGCAAGCGCTAGGGCTACTGGGGGATATTCTGCCGATAAACTCATCTTT.

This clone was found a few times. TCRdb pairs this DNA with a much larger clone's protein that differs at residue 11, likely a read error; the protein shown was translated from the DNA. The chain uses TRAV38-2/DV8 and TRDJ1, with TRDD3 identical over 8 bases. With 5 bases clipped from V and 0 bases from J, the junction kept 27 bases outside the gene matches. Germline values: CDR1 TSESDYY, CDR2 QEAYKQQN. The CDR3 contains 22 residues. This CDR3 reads CAYRRRPKVLPYWGVNTDKLIF. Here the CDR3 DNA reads TGTGCTTATAGAAGGCGTCCTAAGGTTTTACCGTACTGGGGGGTTAACACCGATAAACTCATCTTT.

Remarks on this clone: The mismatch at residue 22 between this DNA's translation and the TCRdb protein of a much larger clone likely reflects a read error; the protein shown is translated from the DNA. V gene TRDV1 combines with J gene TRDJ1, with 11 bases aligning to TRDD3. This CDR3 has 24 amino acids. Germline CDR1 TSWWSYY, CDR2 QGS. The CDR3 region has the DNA TGTGCTCTTGGGGGCTGTAGAACCTACGGTCCCCTTTGGGGGATACGCTGGGACACCGATAAACACATCTTT. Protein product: CALGGCRTYGPLWGIRWDTDKHIF.

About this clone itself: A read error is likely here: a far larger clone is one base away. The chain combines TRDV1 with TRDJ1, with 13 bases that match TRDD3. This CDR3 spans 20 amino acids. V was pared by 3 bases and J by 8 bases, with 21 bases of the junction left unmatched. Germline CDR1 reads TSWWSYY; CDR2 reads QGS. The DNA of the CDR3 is TGTGCTCTTGGGGATACTGATGCCTATAGCCGTACTGGGGGATACGAGAAACTCATCTTT. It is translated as CALGDTDAYSRTGGYEKLIF.

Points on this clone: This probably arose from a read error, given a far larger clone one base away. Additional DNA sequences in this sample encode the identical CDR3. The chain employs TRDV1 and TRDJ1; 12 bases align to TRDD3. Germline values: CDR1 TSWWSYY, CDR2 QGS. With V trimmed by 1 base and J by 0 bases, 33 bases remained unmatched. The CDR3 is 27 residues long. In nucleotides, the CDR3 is TGTGCTCTTGGGGAACGGGTAAACTGGCGTGGGCCTACCTCTTTCTGGGGGATACGAAAGTACACCGATAAACTCATCTTT. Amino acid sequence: CALGERVNWRGPTSFWGIRKYTDKLIF.

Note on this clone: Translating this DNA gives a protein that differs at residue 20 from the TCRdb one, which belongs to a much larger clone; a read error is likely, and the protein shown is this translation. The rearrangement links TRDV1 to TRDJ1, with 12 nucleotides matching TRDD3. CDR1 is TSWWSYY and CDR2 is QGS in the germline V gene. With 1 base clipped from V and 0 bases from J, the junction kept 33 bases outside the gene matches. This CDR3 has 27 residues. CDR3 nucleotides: TGTGCTCTTGGGGAACGGGTAAACTGGCGTGGGCCTACCTCTTTCTGGGGGATACGGGAGTACACCGATAAACTCATCTTT. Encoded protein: CALGERVNWRGPTSFWGIREYTDKLIF.

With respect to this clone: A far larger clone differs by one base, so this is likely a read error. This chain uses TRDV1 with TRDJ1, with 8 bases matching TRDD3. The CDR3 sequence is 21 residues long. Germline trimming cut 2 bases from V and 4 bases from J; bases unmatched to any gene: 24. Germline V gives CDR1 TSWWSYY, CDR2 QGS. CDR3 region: CALGEVSRWAYGIRGSDKLIF. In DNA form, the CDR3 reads TGTGCTCTTGGGGAAGTAAGTAGATGGGCCTACGGGATACGCGGAAGCGATAAACTCATCTTT.

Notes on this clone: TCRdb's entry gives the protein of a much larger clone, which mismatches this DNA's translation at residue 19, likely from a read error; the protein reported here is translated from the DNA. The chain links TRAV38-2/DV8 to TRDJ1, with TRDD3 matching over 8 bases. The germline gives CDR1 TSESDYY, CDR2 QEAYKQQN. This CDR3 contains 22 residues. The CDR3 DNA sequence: TGTGCTTATAGAAGGCGTCCTAAGGTTTTATCGTACTGGGGGGTTAACACCGATGAACTCATCTTT. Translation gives CAYRRRPKVLSYWGVNTDELIF.

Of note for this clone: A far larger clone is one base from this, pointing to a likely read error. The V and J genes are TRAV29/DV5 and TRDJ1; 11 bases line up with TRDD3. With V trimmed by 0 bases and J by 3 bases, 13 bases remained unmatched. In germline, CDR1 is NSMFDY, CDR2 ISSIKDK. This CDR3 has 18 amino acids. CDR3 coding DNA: TGTGCAGCAAGCGCTAGGGCTACTGGGGGATATTTGGCCGATAAACTCATCTTT. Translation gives CAASARATGGYLADKLIF.

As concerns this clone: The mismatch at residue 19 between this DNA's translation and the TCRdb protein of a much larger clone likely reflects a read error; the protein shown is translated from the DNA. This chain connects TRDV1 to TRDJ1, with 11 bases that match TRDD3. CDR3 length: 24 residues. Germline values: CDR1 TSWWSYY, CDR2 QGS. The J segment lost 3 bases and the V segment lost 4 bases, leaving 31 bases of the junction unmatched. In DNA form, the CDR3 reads TGTGCTCTTGGGGGCTGTAGAACCTACGGTCCCCTTTGGGGGATACGCTGGGACGCCGATAAACTCATCTTT. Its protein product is CALGGCRTYGPLWGIRWDADKLIF.

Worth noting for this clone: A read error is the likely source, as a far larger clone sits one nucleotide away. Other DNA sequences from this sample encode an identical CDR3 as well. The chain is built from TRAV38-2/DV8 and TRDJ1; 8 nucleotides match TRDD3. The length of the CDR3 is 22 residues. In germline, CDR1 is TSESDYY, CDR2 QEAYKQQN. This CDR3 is CAYRRRPKVLSYWGVNTDKLIF. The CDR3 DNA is TGTGCTTATAGAAGGCGTCCTAAGGTTTTATCGTACTGGGGGGTTAACACCGACAAACTCATCTTT.

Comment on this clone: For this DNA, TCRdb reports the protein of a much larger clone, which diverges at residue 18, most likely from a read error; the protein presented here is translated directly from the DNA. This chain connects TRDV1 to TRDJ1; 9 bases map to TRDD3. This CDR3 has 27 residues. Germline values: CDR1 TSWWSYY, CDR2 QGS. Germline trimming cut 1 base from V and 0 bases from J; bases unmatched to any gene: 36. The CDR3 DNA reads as TGTGCTCTTGGGGAACGGGTAAACTGGCGTGGGCCTACCTCTTTCTGGGGGATGCGGAAGTACACCGATAAACTCATCTTT. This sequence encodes CALGERVNWRGPTSFWGMRKYTDKLIF.

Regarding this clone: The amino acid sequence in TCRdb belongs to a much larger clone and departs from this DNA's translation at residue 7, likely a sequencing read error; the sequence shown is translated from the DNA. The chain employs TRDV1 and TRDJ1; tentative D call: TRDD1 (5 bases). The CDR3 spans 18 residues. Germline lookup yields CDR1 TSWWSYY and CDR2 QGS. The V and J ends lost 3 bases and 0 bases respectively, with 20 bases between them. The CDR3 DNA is TGTGCTCTTGGGGATGGGAAATCCTTGCGGAGGGACACCGATAAACTCATCTTT. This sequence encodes CALGDGKSLRRDTDKLIF.